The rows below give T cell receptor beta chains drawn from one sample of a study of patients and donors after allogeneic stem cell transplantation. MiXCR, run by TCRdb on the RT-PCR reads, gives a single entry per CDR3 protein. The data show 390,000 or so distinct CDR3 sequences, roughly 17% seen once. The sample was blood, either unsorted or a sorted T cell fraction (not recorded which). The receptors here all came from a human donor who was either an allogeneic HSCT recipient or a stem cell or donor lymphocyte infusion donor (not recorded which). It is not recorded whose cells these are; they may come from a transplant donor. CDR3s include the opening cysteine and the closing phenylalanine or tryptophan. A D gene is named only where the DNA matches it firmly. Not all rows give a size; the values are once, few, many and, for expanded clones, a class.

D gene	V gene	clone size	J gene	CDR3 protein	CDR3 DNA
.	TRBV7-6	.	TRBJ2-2	CAGTTEAGELFF	TGTGCCGGGACAACTGAGGCCGGGGAGCTGTTTTTT
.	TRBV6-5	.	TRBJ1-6	CASSYRGDNSPLHF	TGTGCCAGCAGTTACAGGGGGGATAATTCACCCCTCCACTTT
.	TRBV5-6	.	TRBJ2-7	CASSLGSWFLSSYEQYF	TGTGCCAGCAGCTTGGGAAGCTGGTTTTTAAGCTCCTACGAGCAGTACTTC
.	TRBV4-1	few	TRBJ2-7	CASSQLAEYSYEQYF	TGCGCCAGCAGCCAGTTAGCGGAATACTCCTACGAGCAGTACTTC
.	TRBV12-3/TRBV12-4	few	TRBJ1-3	CASTQDISGNTIYF	TGTGCCAGCACCCAGGACATCTCTGGAAACACCATATATTTT
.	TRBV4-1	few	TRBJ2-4	CASSQAPSGGGRKNIQYF	TGCGCCAGCAGCCAAGCCCCTAGCGGAGGGGGGCGCAAAAACATTCAGTACTTC
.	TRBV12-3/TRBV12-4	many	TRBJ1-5	CASPGPVYSNQPQHF	TGTGCCTCCCCAGGGCCTGTTTATAGCAATCAGCCCCAGCATTTT
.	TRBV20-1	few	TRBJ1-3	CSATRGSISGNTIYF	TGCAGTGCTACGAGGGGATCAATTTCGGGAAACACCATATATTTT
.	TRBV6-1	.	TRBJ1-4	CASRRTEARGELFF	TGTGCCAGCAGGAGGACAGAAGCTCGGGGGGAACTGTTTTTT
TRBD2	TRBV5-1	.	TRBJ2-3	CASSGLLANTQYF	TGCGCCAGCAGCGGGTTACTAGCGAATACGCAGTATTTT
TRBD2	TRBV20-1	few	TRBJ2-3	CSAEPLLLAGFTDTQYF	TGCAGTGCCGAGCCTCTTCTACTAGCGGGGTTCACAGATACGCAGTATTTT
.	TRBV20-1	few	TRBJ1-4	CSATIPREYATNEKLFF	TGCAGTGCTACCATTCCAAGGGAATACGCAACTAATGAAAAACTGTTTTTT
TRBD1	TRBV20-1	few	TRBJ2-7	CSLKGGQVSYEQYF	TGCAGTCTTAAGGGGGGACAGGTATCCTACGAGCAGTACTTC
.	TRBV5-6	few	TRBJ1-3	CASSLVGRHRGGNTIYF	TGTGCCAGCAGCTTGGTAGGGCGACATCGAGGAGGAAACACCATATATTTT
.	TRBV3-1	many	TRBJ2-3	CASSPTGWADTQYF	TGTGCCAGCAGCCCTACAGGGTGGGCAGATACGCAGTATTTT
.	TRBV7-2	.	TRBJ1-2	CASSLVGGGLGYGYTF	TGTGCCAGCAGCTTAGTTGGGGGAGGCTTAGGCTATGGCTACACCTTC
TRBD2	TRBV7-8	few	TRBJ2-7	CASSLTSDRYEQYF	TGTGCCAGCAGCTTGACTAGCGATCGGTACGAGCAGTACTTC
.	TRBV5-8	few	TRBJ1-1	CASSLIWKNTEAFF	TGTGCCAGCAGCTTGATATGGAAGAACACTGAAGCTTTCTTT
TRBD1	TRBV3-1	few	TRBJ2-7	CASSQALTGAGEQYF	TGTGCCAGCAGCCAAGCCTTAACAGGGGCAGGCGAGCAGTACTTC
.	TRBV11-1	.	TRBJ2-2	CASSPADTYTGELFF	TGTGCCAGCAGCCCTGCGGACACCTACACCGGGGAGCTGTTTTTT
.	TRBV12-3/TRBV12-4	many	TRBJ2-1	CASSPRGASSYNEQFF	TGTGCCAGCAGTCCCCGGGGGGCGAGCTCCTACAATGAGCAGTTCTTC
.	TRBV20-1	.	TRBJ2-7	CSATGFESYEQYF	TGCAGTGCTACGGGGTTTGAATCCTACGAGCAGTACTTC
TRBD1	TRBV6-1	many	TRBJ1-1	CASGRDRGTPPEAFF	TGTGCCAGCGGCAGGGACAGGGGAACTCCGCCGGAAGCTTTCTTT
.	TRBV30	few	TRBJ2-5	CAWSVQQGETQYF	TGTGCCTGGAGTGTACAACAGGGAGAGACCCAGTACTTC
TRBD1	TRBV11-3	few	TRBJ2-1	CASSHPRQGAKNEQFF	TGTGCCAGCAGCCACCCGAGACAGGGGGCTAAGAATGAGCAGTTCTTC
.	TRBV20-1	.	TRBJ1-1	CSALFPTKNTEAFF	TGCAGTGCTCTTTTCCCCACAAAGAACACTGAAGCTTTCTTT
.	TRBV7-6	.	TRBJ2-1	CASSYGTPLNEQFF	TGTGCCAGCAGCTACGGGACGCCCCTCAATGAGCAGTTCTTC
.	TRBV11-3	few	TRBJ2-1	CASSFDSNEQFF	TGTGCCAGCAGCTTCGACAGCAATGAGCAGTTCTTC
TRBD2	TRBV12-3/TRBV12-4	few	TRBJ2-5	CASSFGQAGWQETQYF	TGTGCCAGCAGTTTTGGTCAAGCGGGGTGGCAAGAGACCCAGTACTTC
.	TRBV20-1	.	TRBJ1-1	CRGHDYTEAFF	TGCAGGGGACACGATTACACTGAAGCTTTCTTT
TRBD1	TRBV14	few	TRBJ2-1	CASSRDRGYYNEQFF	TGTGCCAGCAGCCGGGACAGGGGGTACTACAATGAGCAGTTCTTC
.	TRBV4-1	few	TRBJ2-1	CASSQGDEQFF	TGCGCCAGCAGCCAGGGGGATGAGCAGTTCTTC
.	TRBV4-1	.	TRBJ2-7	CASSHRQWPSSPLEQYF	TGCGCCAGCAGCCATCGACAGTGGCCGTCCTCCCCTCTCGAGCAGTACTTC
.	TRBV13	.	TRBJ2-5	CASSYGSGETQYF	TGTGCCAGCAGCTATGGGAGTGGGGAGACCCAGTACTTC
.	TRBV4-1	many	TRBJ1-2	CASSQGTGFYGYTF	TGCGCCAGCAGCCAAGGAACAGGGTTCTATGGCTACACCTTC
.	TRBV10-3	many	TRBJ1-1	CAISEDRTNTEAFF	TGTGCCATCAGTGAGGACAGGACGAACACTGAAGCTTTCTTT
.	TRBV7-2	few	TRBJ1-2	CASSALARYGYTF	TGTGCCAGCAGCGCCCTGGCCCGCTATGGCTACACCTTC
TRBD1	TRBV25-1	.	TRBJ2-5	CASSGTGSSETQYF	TGTGCCAGCAGTGGGACAGGGTCGTCGGAGACCCAGTACTTC
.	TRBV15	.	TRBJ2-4	CATSRDATRGNIQYF	TGTGCCACCAGCAGAGATGCAACCAGGGGAAACATTCAGTACTTC
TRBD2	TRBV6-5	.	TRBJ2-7	CASSSTGAGSYEQYF	TGTGCCAGCAGTTCCACGGGAGCGGGATCCTACGAGCAGTACTTC
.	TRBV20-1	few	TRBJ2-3	CSARPLATDTQYF	TGCAGTGCTAGACCACTAGCCACAGATACGCAGTATTTT
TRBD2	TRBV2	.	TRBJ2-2	CASSGTSRTGELFF	TGTGCCAGCAGTGGGACTAGCAGAACCGGGGAGCTGTTTTTT
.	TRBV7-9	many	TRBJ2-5	CASSLTRVETQYF	TGTGCCAGCAGCCTGACTAGGGTGGAGACCCAGTACTTC
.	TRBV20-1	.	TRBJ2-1	CSAIAEIYNEQFF	TGCAGTGCAATAGCGGAGATTTACAATGAGCAGTTCTTC
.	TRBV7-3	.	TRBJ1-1	CASSPGHAEAFF	TGTGCCAGCAGCCCAGGGCATGCTGAAGCTTTCTTT
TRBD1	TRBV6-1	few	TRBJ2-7	CATGRDRVNEQYF	TGTGCCACCGGCCGGGACAGGGTGAACGAGCAGTACTTC
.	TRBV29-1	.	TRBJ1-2	CSVEMAATYDYTF	TGCAGCGTTGAAATGGCAGCAACCTATGACTACACCTTC